Listed below are T cell receptor beta chains from one sample, sequenced in a study of CD8 T cells in ankylosing spondylitis. TCRdb passed the 5' RACE reads through MiXCR, listing each CDR3 protein once. The sample holds roughly 400,000 distinct CDR3 sequences, approximately 20% seen once. The sequencing input was blood, either unsorted or a sorted T cell fraction (not recorded which). The origin of the receptors is a male donor with ankylosing spondylitis. The CDR3 runs from the conserved cysteine through the conserved F or W. Fields, in order: D gene, J gene, clone size, V gene, CDR3 protein, CDR3 DNA. D genes are given only for firm matches. Clone size is not always given. Where it is, it says once, few, many or a class for expanded clones.

d_call: TRBD1; j_call: TRBJ2-2; clone_size: NA; v_call: TRBV6-1; cdr3_aa: CASSRVDRATGELFF; cdr3_nt: TGTGCCAGCAGTCGAGTCGACAGGGCCACCGGGGAGCTGTTTTTT
d_call: NA; j_call: TRBJ2-1; clone_size: NA; v_call: TRBV28; cdr3_aa: CASRPAESSYNEQFF; cdr3_nt: TGTGCCAGCAGGCCAGCGGAGAGCTCCTACAATGAGCAGTTCTTC
d_call: TRBD1; j_call: TRBJ2-1; clone_size: NA; v_call: TRBV6-1; cdr3_aa: CASSDGRGWDEQFF; cdr3_nt: TGTGCCAGCAGTGACGGCAGGGGGTGGGATGAGCAGTTCTTC
d_call: TRBD1; j_call: TRBJ2-1; clone_size: few; v_call: TRBV20-1; cdr3_aa: CSARTRQGALDEQFF; cdr3_nt: TGCAGTGCTAGGACCCGACAGGGGGCTTTGGATGAGCAGTTCTTC
d_call: NA; j_call: TRBJ2-7; clone_size: NA; v_call: TRBV5-1; cdr3_aa: CASTLTGAEQYF; cdr3_nt: TGCGCCAGTACTCTGACAGGAGCCGAGCAGTACTTC
d_call: TRBD2; j_call: TRBJ2-1; clone_size: NA; v_call: TRBV9; cdr3_aa: CASSPVAGLNEQFF; cdr3_nt: TGTGCCAGCAGCCCCGTAGCGGGACTGAATGAGCAGTTCTTC
d_call: TRBD2; j_call: TRBJ2-3; clone_size: NA; v_call: TRBV7-8; cdr3_aa: CASSSLAGHTDTQYF; cdr3_nt: TGTGCCAGCAGCTCCTTAGCGGGCCACACAGATACGCAGTATTTT
d_call: TRBD2; j_call: TRBJ2-1; clone_size: NA; v_call: TRBV12-3/TRBV12-4; cdr3_aa: CASSFRGEGHEQFF; cdr3_nt: TGTGCCAGCAGTTTTCGAGGGGAGGGCCATGAGCAGTTCTTC
d_call: NA; j_call: TRBJ2-7; clone_size: few; v_call: TRBV6-5; cdr3_aa: CASSYSIWGLRYEQYF; cdr3_nt: TGTGCCAGCAGTTACTCGATTTGGGGCCTCCGATACGAGCAGTACTTC
d_call: NA; j_call: TRBJ2-1; clone_size: NA; v_call: TRBV6-5; cdr3_aa: CASSYFTSFGNEQFF; cdr3_nt: TGTGCCAGCAGTTACTTCACTAGCTTTGGCAATGAGCAGTTCTTC
d_call: NA; j_call: TRBJ2-1; clone_size: NA; v_call: TRBV7-8; cdr3_aa: CASSLVQSYNEQFF; cdr3_nt: TGTGCCAGCAGCTTAGTCCAGAGTTACAATGAGCAGTTCTTC
d_call: TRBD2; j_call: TRBJ2-3; clone_size: few; v_call: TRBV7-2; cdr3_aa: CASSFRTSGVDTQYF; cdr3_nt: TGTGCCAGCAGCTTCCGGACTAGCGGGGTAGATACGCAGTATTTT
d_call: TRBD2; j_call: TRBJ2-7; clone_size: NA; v_call: TRBV14; cdr3_aa: CASSLGRVYGYEQYF; cdr3_nt: TGTGCCAGCAGCCTCGGGAGGGTCTACGGCTACGAGCAGTACTTC
d_call: NA; j_call: TRBJ1-1; clone_size: many; v_call: TRBV12-3/TRBV12-4; cdr3_aa: CASSLGQRNTEAFF; cdr3_nt: TGTGCCAGCAGTTTAGGGCAGAGAAACACTGAAGCTTTCTTT
d_call: NA; j_call: TRBJ1-1; clone_size: NA; v_call: TRBV6-2/TRBV6-3; cdr3_aa: CASSYSKFEAFF; cdr3_nt: TGTGCCAGCAGTTACTCGAAGTTCGAAGCTTTCTTT
d_call: TRBD2; j_call: TRBJ2-1; clone_size: few; v_call: TRBV7-2; cdr3_aa: CASSLSPGTSGKNEQFF; cdr3_nt: TGTGCCAGCAGCTTATCCCCTGGGACTAGCGGGAAGAATGAGCAGTTCTTC
d_call: TRBD1; j_call: TRBJ2-3; clone_size: NA; v_call: TRBV2; cdr3_aa: CASSPHRGLTDTQYF; cdr3_nt: TGTGCCAGCAGTCCTCACAGGGGCCTCACAGATACGCAGTATTTT
d_call: TRBD2; j_call: TRBJ2-2; clone_size: few; v_call: TRBV7-8; cdr3_aa: CASSPGRGDGELFF; cdr3_nt: TGTGCCAGCAGTCCGGGGCGGGGGGACGGGGAGCTGTTTTTT
d_call: TRBD1; j_call: TRBJ1-2; clone_size: many; v_call: TRBV6-5; cdr3_aa: CASSYDRGLNYGYTF; cdr3_nt: TGTGCCAGCAGTTACGACAGGGGGCTTAACTATGGCTACACCTTC
d_call: TRBD1; j_call: TRBJ1-3; clone_size: NA; v_call: TRBV6-1; cdr3_aa: CASSVDREIGNTIYF; cdr3_nt: TGTGCCAGCAGTGTGGACAGGGAAATTGGAAACACCATATATTTT
d_call: NA; j_call: TRBJ2-1; clone_size: NA; v_call: TRBV7-2; cdr3_aa: CASSLGPNRGDNEQFF; cdr3_nt: TGTGCCAGCAGCTTAGGCCCGAATCGAGGGGACAATGAGCAGTTCTTC
d_call: TRBD1; j_call: TRBJ1-5; clone_size: NA; v_call: TRBV20-1; cdr3_aa: CSATTGRRGNQPQHF; cdr3_nt: TGCAGTGCTACGACAGGGCGGCGTGGCAATCAGCCCCAGCATTTT
d_call: NA; j_call: TRBJ2-3; clone_size: many; v_call: TRBV5-1; cdr3_aa: CASSVDRSGDTQYF; cdr3_nt: TGCGCCAGCAGCGTGGATCGGAGTGGGGATACGCAGTATTTT